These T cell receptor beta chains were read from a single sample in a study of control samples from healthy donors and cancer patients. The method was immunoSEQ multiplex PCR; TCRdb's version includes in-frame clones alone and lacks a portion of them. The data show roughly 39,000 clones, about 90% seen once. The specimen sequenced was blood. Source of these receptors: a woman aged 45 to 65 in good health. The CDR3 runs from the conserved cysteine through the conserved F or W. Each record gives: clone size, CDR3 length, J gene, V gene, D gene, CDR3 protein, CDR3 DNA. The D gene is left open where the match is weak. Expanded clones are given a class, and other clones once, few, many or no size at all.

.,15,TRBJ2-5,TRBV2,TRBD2,CASRAGTSGQETQYF,TGTGCCAGCAGAGCCGGGACTAGCGGACAAGAGACCCAGTACTTC
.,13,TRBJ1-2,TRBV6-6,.,CASSGGTVPGYTF,TGTGCCAGCAGTGGGGGGACGGTGCCGGGCTACACCTTC
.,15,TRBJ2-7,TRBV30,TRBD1,CAWKSRDRDLWEQYF,TGTGCCTGGAAGTCTCGGGACAGGGATCTGTGGGAGCAGTACTTC
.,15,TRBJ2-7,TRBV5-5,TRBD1,CASSPGTGEYYEQYF,TGTGCCAGCAGCCCCGGGACAGGGGAATACTACGAGCAGTACTTC
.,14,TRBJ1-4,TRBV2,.,CASGTPLALEKLFF,TGTGCCAGCGGGACACCTTTGGCCCTGGAAAAACTGTTTTTT
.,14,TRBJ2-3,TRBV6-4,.,CASSDLTGGNTQYF,TGTGCCAGCAGTGACTTAACAGGTGGGAATACGCAGTATTTT
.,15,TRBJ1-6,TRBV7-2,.,CASSPYYGGESPLHF,TGTGCCAGCAGCCCCTATTACGGGGGGGAATCACCCCTCCACTTT
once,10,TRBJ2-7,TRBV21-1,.,CTRRGSEQYF,TGTACTCGCCGCGGGAGCGAGCAGTACTTC
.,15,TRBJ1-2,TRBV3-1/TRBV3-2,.,CASSPREGVDYGYTF,TGTGCCAGCAGCCCCCGGGAAGGGGTAGACTATGGCTACACCTTC
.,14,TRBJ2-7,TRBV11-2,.,CASSLSEGLYEQYF,TGTGCCAGCAGCCTTAGCGAGGGCCTCTACGAGCAGTACTTC
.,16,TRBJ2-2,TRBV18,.,CASSPPQHPNTGELFF,TGTGCCAGCTCACCACCGCAGCACCCGAACACCGGGGAGCTGTTTTTT
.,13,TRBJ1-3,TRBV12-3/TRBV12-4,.,CASSLRVGNTIYF,TGTGCCAGCAGCCTCAGGGTCGGAAACACCATATATTTT
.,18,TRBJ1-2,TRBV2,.,CASSEVPAPEEEGGGYTF,TGTGCCAGCAGTGAAGTCCCAGCCCCGGAGGAGGAGGGGGGCGGCTACACCTTC
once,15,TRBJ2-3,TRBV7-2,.,CASSSFMTSSDTQYF,TGTGCCAGCAGCTCTTTTATGACTAGTTCAGATACGCAGTATTTT
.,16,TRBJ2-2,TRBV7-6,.,CASSLKLLGETGELFF,TGTGCCAGCAGCTTAAAACTTCTAGGGGAGACCGGGGAGCTGTTTTTT
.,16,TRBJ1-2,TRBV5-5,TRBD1,CASSLGQGTTNYGYTF,TGTGCCAGCAGCTTGGGACAGGGGACTACTAACTATGGCTACACCTTC
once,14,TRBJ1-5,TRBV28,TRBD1,CASGTGGGNQPQHF,TGTGCCAGCGGGACAGGGGGAGGCAATCAGCCCCAGCATTTT
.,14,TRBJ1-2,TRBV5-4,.,CASSSQTAYSGYTF,TGTGCCAGCAGCTCTCAAACGGCATACTCTGGCTACACCTTC
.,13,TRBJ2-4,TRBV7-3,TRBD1,CASSARQGNIQYF,TGTGCCAGCAGCGCCCGACAGGGAAACATTCAGTACTTC
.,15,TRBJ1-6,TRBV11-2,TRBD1,CASSSPGQGSSPLHF,TGTGCCAGCAGCTCACCGGGACAGGGGTCTTCACCCCTCCACTTT
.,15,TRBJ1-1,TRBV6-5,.,CASKRRGRENTEAFF,TGTGCCAGCAAACGACGGGGTAGGGAGAACACTGAAGCTTTCTTT
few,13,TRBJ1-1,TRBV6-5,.,CASSSGQNTEAFF,TGTGCCAGCAGTTCGGGACAGAACACTGAAGCTTTCTTT
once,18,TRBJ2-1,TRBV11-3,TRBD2,CASSAGVLAGGGSNEQFF,TGTGCCAGCAGCGCCGGGGTACTAGCGGGGGGTGGTTCGAATGAGCAGTTCTTC
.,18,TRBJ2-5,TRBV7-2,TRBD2,CASSKKGGRGGIQETQYF,TGTGCCAGCAGCAAGAAGGGGGGACGGGGGGGAATCCAAGAGACCCAGTACTTC
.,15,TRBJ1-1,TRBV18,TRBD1,CASSPNSGTGGLGFF,TGTGCCAGCTCCCCTAATTCCGGGACAGGGGGCTTGGGATTCTTT
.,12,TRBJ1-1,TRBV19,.,CASSDVYSEAFF,TGTGCCAGTAGTGACGTGTACTCTGAAGCTTTCTTT
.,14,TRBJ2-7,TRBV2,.,CASTPIMGIYEQYF,TGTGCCAGCACCCCCATAATGGGTATCTACGAGCAGTACTTC
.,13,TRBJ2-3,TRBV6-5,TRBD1,CASGRDRGDTQYF,TGTGCCAGCGGCCGGGACAGGGGGGATACGCAGTATTTT
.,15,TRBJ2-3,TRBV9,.,CASSVEGYGADTQYF,TGTGCCAGCAGCGTAGAGGGCTACGGAGCAGATACGCAGTATTTT
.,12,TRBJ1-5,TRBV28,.,CASCWGNQPQHF,TGTGCCAGTTGTTGGGGGAATCAGCCCCAGCATTTT
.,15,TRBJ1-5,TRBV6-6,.,CASSYRRDGYQPQHF,TGTGCCAGCAGTTACCGCCGGGACGGTTATCAGCCCCAGCATTTT
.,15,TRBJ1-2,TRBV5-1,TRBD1,CASSLGIDRDYGYTF,TGCGCCAGCAGCTTGGGGATTGACAGGGACTATGGCTACACCTTC
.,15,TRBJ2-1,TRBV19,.,CASNQGGPYRYEQFF,TGTGCCAGTAACCAAGGGGGGCCTTACCGATATGAGCAGTTCTTC
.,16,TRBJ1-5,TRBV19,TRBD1,CASSTLGQASNQPQHF,TGTGCCAGTAGTACCTTGGGACAGGCCAGCAATCAGCCCCAGCATTTT
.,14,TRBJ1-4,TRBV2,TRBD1,CASSLQGAREKLFF,TGTGCCAGCAGCTTACAGGGGGCACGGGAAAAACTGTTTTTT
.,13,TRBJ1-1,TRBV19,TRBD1,CASGRGRWTEAFF,TGTGCCAGTGGAAGGGGGCGTTGGACTGAAGCTTTCTTT